The clone carrying this T cell receptor beta chain is large. In the authors' methods: Nucleated cell counts were estimated from reference gene primer amplification. Assay used: immunoSEQ multiplex PCR; TCRdb lists only in-frame clones, some missing. Clonal size and the V and J genes are those of that table, whereas D and trimming came from the DNA. The sample lists about 28,000 clones, roughly 87% seen once, with 7.9% in the top ten. The record originates from a study of blood T cell repertoires in COVID-19. As for the study in general: The analysed material was cDNA or gDNA that came from T cells, B-cell-depleted T cells, or PBMCs.

Per the germline V gene, CDR1 is LGHNA and CDR2 is YNFKEQ. The V and J ends lost 0 bases and 0 bases respectively, with 14 bases between them. The CDR3 extends over 17 amino acids. Followed over time, Seattle patients had been enrolled while infection was active. V gene TRBV4-2 combines with J gene TRBJ1-2; D gene unclear. The specimen sequenced was peripheral blood. The clonotype comes from a man aged 60 to 75 with COVID-19, enrolled during active disease. The CDR3 DNA follows: TGTGCCAGCAGCCAAGAGGCATCCCCTCCTGCTAACTATGGCTACACCTTC. Protein sequence: CASSQEASPPANYGYTF.